Listed below are T cell receptor beta chains from one sample, sequenced in a study of blood T cell repertoires in COVID-19. Sequencing was performed with immunoSEQ multiplex PCR; in TCRdb, only in-frame clones are kept and a portion is missing. Of almost 500,000 clones detected, 80% to 90% appear once; the ten largest clones hold just over 8%. Sample: PBMCs or T cells enriched from blood (not recorded which). These TCRs come from a woman aged 55-69 years who had recovered from COVID-19. CDR3s include the opening cysteine and the closing phenylalanine or tryptophan. D genes are given only for firm matches. Clone sizes are given selectively: once, few, many, or a class where the clone is expanded.

clone size,D gene,J gene,V gene,CDR3 DNA,CDR3 protein
NA,TRBD2,TRBJ2-7,TRBV3-1/TRBV3-2,TGTGCCAGCTGCAATCTAGCGGGGGCCTACGAGCAGTACTTC,CASCNLAGAYEQYF
NA,NA,TRBJ2-7,TRBV4-1,TGCGCCAGCAGCCAACCCTCCAGGGGCGAGCAGTACTTC,CASSQPSRGEQYF
few,TRBD1,TRBJ1-6,TRBV6-4,TGTGCCAGCAGTTGGGACAGGGAAAGGAATTCACCCCTCCACTTT,CASSWDRERNSPLHF
NA,NA,TRBJ2-3,TRBV2,TGTGCCAGCAGTGAAGCGGGCCCAAGGGCGGGGAAGGGGTACACAGATACGCAGTATTTT,CASSEAGPRAGKGYTDTQYF
NA,NA,TRBJ1-5,TRBV7-9,TGTGCCAGCAGCTCCGGGAGCTCGTCTCCCCAGCATTTT,CASSSGSSSPQHF
few,NA,TRBJ1-4,TRBV7-9,TGTGCCAGCAGCCCCCGACAGAGCGATAATGAAAAACTGTTTTTT,CASSPRQSDNEKLFF
NA,TRBD1,TRBJ1-4,TRBV7-8,TGTGCCAGCAGTCTACACAGGGGATGGACTAATGAAAAACTGTTTTTT,CASSLHRGWTNEKLFF
NA,TRBD2,TRBJ2-1,TRBV29-1,TGCAGCGTCAACCGCGGGGGTCCCTACAATGAGCAGTTCTTC,CSVNRGGPYNEQFF
NA,TRBD1,TRBJ2-7,TRBV10-3,TGTGCCATCACCAGGGACAGGTATCCCTACGAGCAGTACTTC,CAITRDRYPYEQYF
NA,NA,TRBJ1-3,TRBV5-4,TGTGCCAGCAGCTTACAGGGAAACACCATATATTTT,CASSLQGNTIYF
NA,NA,TRBJ2-3,TRBV18,TGTGCCAGCTCACATATCGATCCAGGTCCAGATACGCAGTATTTT,CASSHIDPGPDTQYF
once,NA,TRBJ2-7,TRBV7-9,TGTGCCAGCAGCTTAGTCGGACCACAGGCGAGCGAGCAGTACTTC,CASSLVGPQASEQYF
NA,TRBD1,TRBJ1-4,TRBV10-3,TGTGCCATCAGTGTGGGACAGGGAGGAGAAAAACTGTTTTTT,CAISVGQGGEKLFF
NA,NA,TRBJ1-4,TRBV25-1,TGTGCCAGCAGTGAATTAGGGGGTCGGGAAAAACTGTTTTTT,CASSELGGREKLFF
NA,TRBD1,TRBJ2-1,TRBV27,TGTGCCAGCAGTTCTGAGGGACAGAGCTCCTACAATGAGCAGTTCTTC,CASSSEGQSSYNEQFF
NA,TRBD1,TRBJ1-6,TRBV2,TGTGCCAGCAGGGCCGGACAGGCCGATAATTCACCCCTCCACTTT,CASRAGQADNSPLHF
NA,TRBD1,TRBJ2-7,TRBV5-4,TGTGCCAGCAGCCTGGGACAGGGGAGCCACGAGCAGTACTTC,CASSLGQGSHEQYF
NA,TRBD1,TRBJ2-3,TRBV28,TGTGCCAGCAGGCGGACCGGGACAGGGTTTCGCACAGATACGCAGTATTTT,CASRRTGTGFRTDTQYF
NA,NA,TRBJ1-1,TRBV18,TGTGCCAGCTCACCGAGGGGGGGAGGGAGCACTGAAGCTTTCTTT,CASSPRGGGSTEAFF
NA,TRBD2,TRBJ2-3,TRBV2,TGTGTCGTCAGGCGGGGGGGCCTCTCTACAGATACGCAGTATTTT,CVVRRGGLSTDTQYF
once,TRBD1,TRBJ1-3,TRBV5-1,TGCGCCAGCAGCTTAGGCCAAGTCTTGGGACAGGGGATCTCTGGAAACACCATATATTTT,CASSLGQVLGQGISGNTIYF
NA,NA,TRBJ1-1,TRBV7-8,TGTGCCAGCAGCTTAGGACGGGGAAACACTGAAGCTTTCTTT,CASSLGRGNTEAFF
NA,TRBD1,TRBJ1-1,TRBV5-4,TGTGCCAGCAGCTGGGACAGGTCGAACACTGAAGCTTTCTTT,CASSWDRSNTEAFF
NA,TRBD1,TRBJ1-1,TRBV19,TGTGCCAGTACCCCGGACAGGCCCACTGAAGCTTTCTTT,CASTPDRPTEAFF
NA,TRBD2,TRBJ2-3,TRBV5-1,TGCGCCAGCAGCTTGTGGACTAGCGGGGGTACAGATACGCAGTATTTT,CASSLWTSGGTDTQYF
NA,NA,TRBJ1-5,TRBV27,TGTGCCAGCAGTGAGGACAGTTTCGGCAATCAGCCCCAGCATTTT,CASSEDSFGNQPQHF
NA,NA,TRBJ1-1,TRBV12-5,TGTGCTAGTGGTTTGGACAGGAGTTCTGCTTTCTTT,CASGLDRSSAFF
NA,NA,TRBJ1-3,TRBV9,TGTGCCAGCAGCCCCCGAGATGACTCTGGAAACACCATATATTTT,CASSPRDDSGNTIYF
NA,NA,TRBJ1-5,TRBV12-5,TGTGCTAGTGGTCATCATCAGCCCCAGCATTTT,CASGHHQPQHF
NA,NA,TRBJ2-2,TRBV28,TGTGCCAGCCTTTCCGCGGGGCCCGAACAAACCGGGGAGCTGTTTTTT,CASLSAGPEQTGELFF
NA,NA,TRBJ1-2,TRBV3-1/TRBV3-2,TGTGCCAGCAGCCCACCGGGACACATTAACTATGGCTACACCTTC,CASSPPGHINYGYTF
NA,NA,TRBJ1-1,TRBV5-6,TGTGCCAGCATCCCAATGGGGGGTCCATGGGTCGGAGCTTTCTTT,CASIPMGGPWVGAFF
NA,NA,TRBJ1-2,TRBV10-2,TGCGCCAGCAGTGAGTCGGGGCGTAACTATGGCTACACCTTC,CASSESGRNYGYTF
NA,TRBD1,TRBJ1-1,TRBV19,TGTGCCAGTAAACCACTGACAGGGATGTTTGAGGTCGCTGAAGCTTTCTTT,CASKPLTGMFEVAEAFF
NA,NA,TRBJ2-7,TRBV9,TGTGCCAGCAGCGTAGATCCGGTTTCAGGCTACGAGCAGTACTTC,CASSVDPVSGYEQYF
NA,NA,TRBJ2-3,TRBV10-2,TGCGCCAGCAGTGATGTTGGGCCCGGAGATACGCAGTATTTT,CASSDVGPGDTQYF
few,TRBD1,TRBJ1-5,TRBV24-1,TGTGCCACCAGTGATGTGACAGGGCCCGGCGGCGTTAATCAGCCCCAGCATTTT,CATSDVTGPGGVNQPQHF